The clone carrying this TCR beta chain was picked up a small number of times. This CDR3 is 13 amino acids long. Per germline, CDR1 MNHEY and CDR2 SVGEGT. Trimming shortened V by 2 bases and J by 2 bases, and 7 bases separated the two germline ends. The data derive from a study of blood T cell repertoires in COVID-19. Study background: Italy, Spain and the United States were the sources of the convalescent and acute COVID-19 samples. The analysed material was cDNA or gDNA that came from T cells, B-cell-depleted T cells, or PBMCs.

Per the original methods: Counts of nucleated cells, estimated from reference gene primer amplification, were obtained. Some clones are missing from TCRdb's copy, which holds only in-frame ones; the method was immunoSEQ multiplex PCR. D and trimming come from the DNA, and the V and J calls and clone size come from that table. The sample records approximately 79,000 clones, around 83% being singletons. The chain is built from TRBV6-2 or TRBV6-3 and TRBJ2-7; tentatively, D is TRBD1 (5 bases). The TCR sequence derives from a woman aged 45-60 years with acute or convalescent COVID-19. Sequenced sample: peripheral blood. In DNA form, the CDR3 reads TGTGCCAGCAGTTACGGGGCCGCCTACGAGCAGTACTTC. Its translation: CASSYGAAYEQYF.